A single sample is the source of the 29 T cell receptor beta chains below, sequenced in a study of T cell changes during pregnancy in multiple sclerosis (dated by TCRdb to between 2017 and 2020). The library was produced with the immunoSEQ multiplex PCR assay. TCRdb retrieved this table from immuneACCESS and kept in-frame rearrangements only. Not all clones are present; in checked studies, unresolved V genes account for under half, and no reason is known for the remainder. For this sample the table gives some 100,000 clones, of which roughly 93% were detected only once. The ten biggest clones cover over 0.7% of the sample. The specimen was peripheral blood, collected before pregnancy. Every receptor here comes from a female donor with multiple sclerosis, enrolled in a pregnancy study.

This clone showed up many times. The rearrangement links TRBV27 to TRBJ2-1; 16 bases are a match to TRBD2. The junction had 7 bases not matched to a gene; V was cut back by 7 bases and J by 1 base. This CDR3 has 18 residues. Germline V gives CDR1 MNHEY, CDR2 SMNVEV (reference sequence). CDR3 in DNA: TGTGCCAGCACCAAGGGACTAGCGGGAGGGGGGTCCTACAATGAGCAGTTCTTC. It translates to CASTKGLAGGGSYNEQFF.

This clone was seen a single time. The rearrangement joins TRBV7-9 to TRBJ1-4, with D possibly TRBD1 on 5 matching bases. This CDR3 has 14 amino acids. The ends were cut back, 4 bases at V and 10 bases at J, with 16 bases in the middle. CDR1 and CDR2 (germline): SEHNR, FQNEAQ (reference sequence). This chain's CDR3 is CASSSDGGSGKLFF. CDR3 nucleotides: TGTGCCAGCAGCTCGGACGGGGGATCAGGAAAACTGTTTTTT. Supplemented by reference TRBV7-9 and TRBJ1-4, the full variable domain reads DTGVSQNPRHKITKRGQNVTFRCDPISEHNRLYWYRQTLGQGPEFLTYFQNEAQLEKSRLLSDRFSAERPKGSFSTLEIQRTEQGDSAMYLCASSSDGGSGKLFFGSGTQLSVL.

The gene calls are TRBV4-1 and TRBJ2-1; D might be TRBD2 (6 bases). The V and J ends lost 3 bases and 8 bases respectively, with 17 bases between them. This CDR3 has 15 residues. Germline V gene lookup returns CDR1 MGHRA and CDR2 YSYEKL. CDR3 region: CASSHSTGAGDEQFF. The CDR3 DNA follows: TGCGCCAGCAGCCATTCTACGGGAGCGGGCGATGAGCAGTTCTTC.

This chain uses TRBV6-6 with TRBJ2-5, with 8 bases matching TRBD1. Per germline, CDR1 MNHNY and CDR2 SVGAGI (reference sequence). CDR3 length: 14 residues. V lost 6 bases, J lost 4 bases, and 7 bases stayed unmatched. CDR3 bases: TGTGCCAGCAGCCCCCCAGGGGGCTCAGAGACCCAGTACTTC. Protein: CASSPPGGSETQYF.

The chain has TRBV28 and TRBJ1-1; D gene uncertain. The CDR3 runs 12 residues. Looked up from germline, CDR1 is MDHEN and CDR2 is SYDVKM. V lost 5 bases and J 8 bases, leaving 12 bases between the germline ends. CDR3 DNA sequence: TGTGCCAGCAGTCTAGGCACACGAGAAGCTTTCTTT. Amino acids: CASSLGTREAFF.

This sequence joins TRBV10-3 and TRBJ1-2; 12 bases map to TRBD1. V shed 0 bases, J shed 2 bases, and the junction held 4 bases outside the gene matches. The CDR3 consists of 17 residues. Germline CDR1 and CDR2: ENHRY and SYGVKD. CDR3 coding DNA: TGTGCCATCAGTGAGTCGGGACAGGGGGCTAAGAACTATGGCTACACCTTC. Its translation: CAISESGQGAKNYGYTF.

V usage is TRBV11-1 and J usage is TRBJ2-1, with D tentatively TRBD1 (6 bases). The CDR3 runs to 16 residues. Looked up from germline, CDR1 is SGHAT and CDR2 is FQDESV (reference sequence). Trimming left V 5 bases short and J 7 bases short, with 21 bases between. CDR3 DNA sequence: TGTGCCAGCAGCGGCAGGGGCTACAGGGAGATGAATGAGCAGTTCTTC. Its translation is CASSGRGYREMNEQFF.

The chain joins TRBV11-2 to TRBJ2-7; TRBD1 might be the D (6 bases). This CDR3 comprises 13 residues. V shed 2 bases and J shed 3 bases, with 8 bases lying between them. The germline gives CDR1 SGHAT, CDR2 FQNNGV. CDR3 nucleotide sequence: TGTGCCAGCAGCTTAACAGGGAACTACGAGCAGTACTTC. Translation gives CASSLTGNYEQYF.

The chain joins TRBV27 to TRBJ2-3, with 7 bases lining up with TRBD2. The CDR3 loop spans 12 amino acids. Germline V CDR1 and CDR2: MNHEY, SMNVEV (reference sequence). Trimming cost V 1 base and J 9 bases; bases outside gene matches: 1. Here the CDR3 reads CASSLLGGTQYF. CDR3 coding DNA: TGTGCCAGCAGTTTATTGGGGGGGACGCAGTATTTT.

This clone occurred once. CDR3 nucleotides: TGTGCCAGCCGTGACAGGGATTACACCGGGGAGCTGTTTTTT. Translating gives CASRDRDYTGELFF. This chain links TRBV11-1 with TRBJ2-2, with 7 bases lining up with TRBD1. The length of the CDR3 is 14 residues. The junction had 6 bases not matched to a gene; V was cut back by 8 bases and J by 3 bases. Germline CDR1 and CDR2: SGHAT and FQDESV (reference sequence).

The chain recombines TRBV5-5 with TRBJ2-1, with TRBD2 matching over 11 bases. This CDR3 has 17 amino acids. Unmatched junction bases numbered 10, after V lost 3 bases and J lost 5 bases. The germline V gene encodes CDR1 SGHKS and CDR2 YYEKEE (reference sequence). CDR3 DNA sequence: TGTGCCAGCAGCTCGCTAAAACTAGCGGGGGCAGACAATGAGCAGTTCTTC. Protein sequence: CASSSLKLAGADNEQFF. The variable domain in full, completed from reference TRBV5-5 and TRBJ2-1, reads DAGVTQSPTHLIKTRGQQVTLRCSPISGHKSVSWYQQVLGQGPQFIFQYYEKEERGRGNFPDRFSARQFPNYSSELNVNALLLGDSALYLCASSSLKLAGADNEQFFGPGTRLTVL.

This chain uses TRBV6-6 with TRBJ1-5; the match to TRBD1 covers 7 bases. In germline, CDR1 is MNHNY, CDR2 SVGAGI (reference sequence). This CDR3 has 13 amino acids. V lost 5 bases and J lost 5; bases outside the gene matches: 3. CDR3 protein: CASSLDRDQPQHF. The CDR3 DNA follows: TGTGCCAGCAGTCTAGACAGGGATCAGCCCCAGCATTTT.

The chain employs TRBV7-3 and TRBJ2-5; D is possibly TRBD2 (7 bases). Germline loops: CDR1 SGHTA, CDR2 FQGTGA. V was trimmed by 3 bases and J by 5 bases, leaving 16 bases between them. This CDR3 is 15 amino acids long. The CDR3 DNA is TGTGCCAGCAGCTTCGGAGGCGGGGGCTGGGAGACCCAGTACTTC. Amino acids: CASSFGGGGWETQYF.

J is TRBJ2-1 and V is TRBV6-1, with 8 nucleotides matching TRBD1. The V gene's germline CDR1 is MNHNS and CDR2 SASEGT. V dropped 6 bases and J dropped 6; count of bases not matched to a gene: 7. The CDR3 consists of 14 residues. CDR3: CASRGTGPLNEQFF. As DNA, the CDR3 is TGTGCCAGCAGGGGGACAGGTCCCCTCAATGAGCAGTTCTTC.

The V call is TRBV10-2, the J call TRBJ1-5; TRBD1 might be the D (6 bases). The germline V gene encodes CDR1 WSHSY and CDR2 SAAADI. This CDR3 contains 14 residues. Trimming removed 6 bases from V and 0 bases from J, with 9 bases in between. The CDR3 loop reads CASSRTDSNQPQHF. Written as DNA, the CDR3 is TGCGCCAGCAGCCGGACAGATAGCAATCAGCCCCAGCATTTT.

V and J are TRBV5-8 and TRBJ2-7; D possibly corresponds to TRBD2 (6 bases). V dropped 0 bases and J dropped 0 bases, with 10 bases sitting between them. This CDR3 is built from 15 residues. Germline lookup yields CDR1 SGHTS and CDR2 YDEGEE. In nucleotides, the CDR3 is TGTGCCAGCAGCTTGGCCGGAGGGAGCTCCTACGAGCAGTACTTC. Translation: CASSLAGGSSYEQYF.

J is TRBJ2-2 and V is TRBV4-1; 10 nucleotides match TRBD2. Trimming cost V 0 bases and J 0 bases; bases outside gene matches: 4. CDR1 and CDR2 (germline): MGHRA, YSYEKL. This CDR3 is 18 amino acids long. CDR3 region: CASSQDLLAGSNTGELFF. CDR3 bases: TGCGCCAGCAGCCAAGATTTACTAGCGGGGTCGAACACCGGGGAGCTGTTTTTT.

The J gene is TRBJ2-7, the V gene TRBV5-1; D is ambiguous. This CDR3 has 16 amino acids. Deletions cut 0 bases from V and 1 base from J, with 14 bases between. The germline V gene encodes CDR1 SGHRS and CDR2 YFSETQ. The CDR3 loop is CASSLGLLLGSYEQYF. As DNA, the CDR3 is TGCGCCAGCAGCTTGGGCCTCCTCCTAGGATCCTACGAGCAGTACTTC. Complete variable domain (other parts from reference TRBV5-1 and TRBJ2-7): KAGVTQTPRYLIKTRGQQVTLSCSPISGHRSVSWYQQTPGQGLQFLFEYFSETQRNKGNFPGRFSGRQFSNSRSEMNVSTLELGDSALYLCASSLGLLLGSYEQYFGPGTRLTVT.

The genes are TRBV4-2 and TRBJ2-7; 10 bases agree with TRBD1. The V and J ends lost 3 bases and 5 bases, in that order; junction bases with no gene match: 4. Germline V gene sequence: CDR1 LGHNA, CDR2 YNFKEQ. The CDR3 totals 14 residues. CDR3 sequence (DNA): TGTGCCAGCAGCCACCCCGGGACAGGGGACGAGCAGTACTTC. Its protein product is CASSHPGTGDEQYF.

V is TRBV2 and J is TRBJ2-7; 7 bases fit TRBD2. The CDR3 has 13 amino acids. CDR1 and CDR2 (germline): SNHLY, FYNNEI. The V segment lost 4 bases and the J segment 3 bases; nucleotides outside the gene matches: 3. The CDR3 is CASSGERGYEQYF. The CDR3 DNA follows: TGTGCCAGCAGTGGAGAGCGGGGCTACGAGCAGTACTTC.

The gene calls are TRBV30 and TRBJ2-1; D possibly corresponds to TRBD2 (6 bases). Germline lookup yields CDR1 GTSNPN and CDR2 SVGIG (reference sequence). Trimming removed 0 bases at V and 4 bases at J, with 16 bases between. The CDR3 extends over 16 amino acids. CDR3: CAWSVFREPPYNEQFF. DNA of the CDR3: TGTGCCTGGAGTGTATTTCGGGAGCCCCCATACAATGAGCAGTTCTTC. The variable domain in full, with the rest retrieved from reference TRBV30 and TRBJ2-1, is SQTIHQWPATLVQPVGSPLSLECTVEGTSNPNLYWYRQAAGRGLQLLFYSVGIGQISSEVPQNLSASRPQDRQFILSSKKLLLSDSGFYLCAWSVFREPPYNEQFFGPGTRLTVL.

CDR3 DNA sequence: TGCAGCGTAGCGGGACAGGCCACCGGGGAGCTGTTTTTT. Protein product: CSVAGQATGELFF. The chain carries TRBV29-1 and TRBJ2-2; D is perhaps TRBD1 (8 bases). Germline CDR1 and CDR2: SQVTM and ANQGSEA. The CDR3 sequence is 13 residues long. Trimming cost V 6 bases and J 4 bases, with 12 bases left between them.

The gene calls are TRBV9 and TRBJ2-5; possibly TRBD2 for D (6 bases). From germline, CDR1 is SGDLS and CDR2 YYNGEE. The CDR3 has 13 amino acids. The V end was cut by 2 bases, the J end by 1 base, with 6 bases between. The CDR3 spells CASSVGGQETQYF. CDR3 DNA: TGTGCCAGCAGCGTCGGGGGCCAAGAGACCCAGTACTTC.

The rearrangement uses TRBV27 and TRBJ2-1, with a tentative D call TRBD1 (6 bases). V was pared by 5 bases and J by 7 bases, with 9 bases between. The CDR3 spans 12 residues. In germline, CDR1 is MNHEY, CDR2 SMNVEV (reference sequence). The CDR3 loop reads CASSIQGNEQFF. Written as DNA, the CDR3 is TGTGCCAGCAGTATACAGGGAAATGAGCAGTTCTTC.

The rearrangement uses TRBV5-8 and TRBJ2-3; possibly TRBD1 for D (5 bases). Trimming took 4 bases from V and 0 from J, leaving 24 bases between them. Germline V lookup: CDR1 SGHTS, CDR2 YDEGEE. There are 19 residues in the CDR3. In DNA, the CDR3 is TGTGCCAGCAGCCGACTGGCAAGGGGTCCCGAATCTAGCACAGATACGCAGTATTTT. Encoded protein: CASSRLARGPESSTDTQYF. Together with reference TRBV5-8 and TRBJ2-3, the CDR3 gives the full variable domain: EAGVTQSPTHLIKTRGQQATLRCSPISGHTSVYWYQQALGLGLQFLLWYDEGEERNRGNFPPRFSGRQFPNYSSELNVNALELEDSALYLCASSRLARGPESSTDTQYFGPGTRLTVL.

The CDR3: CAISDGGPYEQYF. The DNA of the CDR3 is TGTGCCATCAGTGACGGGGGGCCCTACGAGCAGTACTTC. V and J are TRBV10-3 and TRBJ2-7; a possible D gene is TRBD2 (7 bases). Trimming took 3 bases from V and 2 from J, leaving 8 bases between them. The CDR3 runs to 13 residues. The germline gives CDR1 ENHRY, CDR2 SYGVKD.

J is TRBJ1-5 and V is TRBV21-1. TRBV21-1 is a recognized pseudogene. This CDR3 spans 15 amino acids. CDR3 protein: CASSKVNGENQPQHF. The CDR3 coding sequence is TGTGCCAGCAGCAAAGTCAACGGGGAGAATCAGCCCCAGCATTTT.

CDR3 coding DNA: TGTGCCAGCAGCTTAGGTACAGGGTCTTATCAGCCCCAGCATTTT. Translated: CASSLGTGSYQPQHF. The chain recombines TRBV7-9 with TRBJ1-5, with D possibly matching TRBD1 (6 bases). This CDR3 has 15 residues. V lost 1 base to trimming and J lost 5 bases, with 12 bases between them. CDR1 is SEHNR and CDR2 is FQNEAQ in the germline V gene (reference sequence).

CDR3 DNA sequence: TGTGCCTCGCTAAAAAACAATGAGCAGTTCTTC. It codes for CASLKNNEQFF. J is TRBJ2-1 and V is TRBV30; D unresolved. Trimming shortened V by 7 bases and J by 5 bases, and 9 bases separated the two germline ends. The germline V gene has CDR1 GTSNPN and CDR2 SVGIG (reference sequence). CDR3 size: 11 residues.